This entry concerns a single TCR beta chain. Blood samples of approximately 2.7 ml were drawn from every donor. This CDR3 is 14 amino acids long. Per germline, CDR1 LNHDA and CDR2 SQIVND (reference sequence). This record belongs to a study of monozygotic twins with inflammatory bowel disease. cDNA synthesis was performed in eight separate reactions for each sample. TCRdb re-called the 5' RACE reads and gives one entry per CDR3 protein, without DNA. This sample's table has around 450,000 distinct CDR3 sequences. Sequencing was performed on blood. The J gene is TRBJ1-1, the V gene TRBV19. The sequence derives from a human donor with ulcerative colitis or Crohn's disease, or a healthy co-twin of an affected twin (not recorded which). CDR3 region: CASSNHPGTTEAFF. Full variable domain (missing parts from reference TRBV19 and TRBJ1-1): DGGITQSPKYLFRKEGQNVTLSCEQNLNHDAMYWYRQDPGQGLRLIYYSQIVNDFQKGDIAEGYSVSREKKESFPLTVTSAQKNPTAFYLCASSNHPGTTEAFFGQGTRLTVV.